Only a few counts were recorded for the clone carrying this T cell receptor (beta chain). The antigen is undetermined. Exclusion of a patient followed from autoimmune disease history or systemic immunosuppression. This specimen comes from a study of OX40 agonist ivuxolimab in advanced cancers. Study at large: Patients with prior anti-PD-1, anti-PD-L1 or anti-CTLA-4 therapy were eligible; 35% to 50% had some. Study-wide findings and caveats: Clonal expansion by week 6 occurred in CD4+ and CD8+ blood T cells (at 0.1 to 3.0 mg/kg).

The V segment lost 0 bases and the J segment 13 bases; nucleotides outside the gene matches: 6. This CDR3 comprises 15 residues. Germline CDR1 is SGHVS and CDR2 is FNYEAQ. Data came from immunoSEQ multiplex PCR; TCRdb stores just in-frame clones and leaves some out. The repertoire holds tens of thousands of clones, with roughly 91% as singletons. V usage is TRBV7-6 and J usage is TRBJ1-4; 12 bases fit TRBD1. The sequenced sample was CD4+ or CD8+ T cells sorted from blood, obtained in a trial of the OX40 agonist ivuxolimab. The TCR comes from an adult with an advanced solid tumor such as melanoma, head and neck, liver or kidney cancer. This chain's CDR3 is CASSLAGQGAAGLFF. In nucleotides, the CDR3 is TGTGCCAGCAGCTTAGCGGGACAGGGGGCGGCTGGACTGTTTTTT. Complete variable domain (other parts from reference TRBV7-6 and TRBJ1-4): GAGVSQSPRYKVTKRGQDVALRCDPISGHVSLYWYRQALGQGPEFLTYFNYEAQQDKSGLPNDRFSAERPEGSISTLTIQRTEQRDSAMYRCASSLAGQGAAGLFFGSGTQLSVL.